The 9 T cell receptor beta chains below come from one sample, sequenced in a study of cytomegalovirus exposure and HLA in healthy donors. The PCR used 60 Vbeta and 13 Jbeta primers. Only in-frame clones appear in the TCRdb table, and some are missing; sequencing was by immunoSEQ multiplex PCR. The table records approximately 150,000 clones, 79% of them present only once. Material: PBMCs. The receptors shown here come from a man aged 45 to 65 in good health and CMV-seropositive.

V usage is TRBV28 and J usage is TRBJ2-7; 11 nucleotides align to TRBD2. The CDR3 runs 16 residues. The germline V gene encodes CDR1 MDHEN and CDR2 SYDVKM. With 4 bases clipped from V and 2 bases from J, the junction kept 7 bases outside the gene matches. The DNA of the CDR3 is TGTGCCAGCAGTTCTACGAGACTAGCGGGACCCTACGAGCAGTACTTC. Translation: CASSSTRLAGPYEQYF. The full variable domain, its missing parts supplied by reference TRBV28 and TRBJ2-7, is DVKVTQSSRYLVKRTGEKVFLECVQDMDHENMFWYRQDPGLGLRLIYFSYDVKMKEKGDIPEGYSVSREKKERFSLILESASTNQTSMYLCASSSTRLAGPYEQYFGPGTRLTVT.

This clone was found a few times. CDR3 in amino acids: CASSLEGQYNEKLFF. The CDR3 DNA follows: TGCGCCAGCAGCTTGGAGGGACAGTATAATGAAAAACTGTTTTTT. This chain joins TRBV5-1 and TRBJ1-4, with 7 nucleotides matching TRBD1. The V gene's germline CDR1 is SGHRS and CDR2 YFSETQ. Germline trimming cut 0 bases from V and 4 bases from J; bases unmatched to any gene: 3. This CDR3 is 15 amino acids long.

The rearrangement uses TRBV2 and TRBJ1-3; D is unresolved. The CDR3 spans 11 residues. V lost 7 bases to trimming and J lost 2 bases, with 3 bases between them. Germline CDR1 is SNHLY and CDR2 is FYNNEI. CDR3 bases: TGTGCCAGCAATACTGGAAACACCATATATTTT. Translation: CASNTGNTIYF.

The CDR3 DNA is TGTGCCAGCAGTGAACGGGCTAGCGGGAGTGCAGATACGCAGTATTTT. Its protein product is CASSERASGSADTQYF. The chain carries TRBV2 and TRBJ2-3; TRBD2 agrees at 10 bases. Per the germline V gene, CDR1 is SNHLY and CDR2 is FYNNEI. The CDR3 spans 16 residues. The J segment lost 4 bases and the V segment lost 2 bases, leaving 6 bases of the junction unmatched.

The chain links TRBV12-5 to TRBJ2-1; D is possibly TRBD1 (6 bases). The germline V gene has CDR1 LGHNT and CDR2 FRNRAP. V was trimmed by 4 bases and J by 9 bases, leaving 10 bases between them. The CDR3 spans 12 residues. DNA of the CDR3: TGTGCTAGTGGTTCAAGACAGGCTGAGCAGTTCTTC. Protein sequence: CASGSRQAEQFF.

The V call is TRBV19, the J call TRBJ1-2; 7 bases align to TRBD1. The CDR3 covers 13 residues. Losses at the gene ends were 3 bases for V and 7 bases for J; bases not matched to a gene: 5. Germline CDR1 and CDR2: LNHDA and SQIVND (reference sequence). CDR3 nucleotide sequence: TGTGCCAGTAGTATTGGGACAGTCCCTGGCTACACCTTC. It translates to CASSIGTVPGYTF.

V is TRBV5-6 and J is TRBJ2-7; 9 bases are shared with TRBD1. Germline V CDR1 and CDR2: SGHDT, YYEEEE. The CDR3 sequence is 14 residues long. Trimming took 0 bases from V and 5 from J; bases not matched to a gene: 3. The CDR3 DNA sequence: TGTGCCAGCAGCTTGGGGGACAGGGTCGACGAGCAGTACTTC. This sequence encodes CASSLGDRVDEQYF.

CDR3 loop: CASSSGQGGNTGELFF. The CDR3 coding sequence is TGTGCCAGCAGCTCAGGACAGGGGGGGAACACCGGGGAGCTGTTTTTT. The chain is built from TRBV5-4 and TRBJ2-2; the match to TRBD1 covers 10 bases. The CDR3 sequence is 16 residues long. V was clipped by 3 bases and J by 1 base; unmatched bases: 3. Germline V lookup: CDR1 SGHNT, CDR2 YYREEE (reference sequence).

This chain links TRBV6-5 with TRBJ2-7, with D tentatively TRBD1 (5 bases). V was pared by 5 bases and J by 3 bases, with 11 bases between. The CDR3 is 13 amino acids. The germline V gene has CDR1 MNHEY and CDR2 SVGAGI. DNA for the CDR3: TGTGCCAGCAGTCAAGACAGAGACTACGAGCAGTACTTC. It translates to CASSQDRDYEQYF.